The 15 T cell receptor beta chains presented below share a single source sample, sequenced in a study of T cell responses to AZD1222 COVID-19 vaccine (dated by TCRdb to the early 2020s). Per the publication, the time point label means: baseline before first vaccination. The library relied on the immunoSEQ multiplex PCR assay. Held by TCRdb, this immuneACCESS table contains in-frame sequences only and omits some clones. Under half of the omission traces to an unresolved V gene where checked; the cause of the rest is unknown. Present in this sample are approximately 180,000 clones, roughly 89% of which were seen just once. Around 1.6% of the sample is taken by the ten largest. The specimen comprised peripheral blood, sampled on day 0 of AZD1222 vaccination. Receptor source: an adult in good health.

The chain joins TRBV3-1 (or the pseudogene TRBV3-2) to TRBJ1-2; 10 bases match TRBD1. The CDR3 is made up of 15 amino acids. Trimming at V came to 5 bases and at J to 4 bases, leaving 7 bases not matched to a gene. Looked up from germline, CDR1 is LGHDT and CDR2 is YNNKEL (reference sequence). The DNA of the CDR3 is TGTGCCAGCAGCTTTCTCCGACAGGGGGCCTATGGCTACACCTTC. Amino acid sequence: CASSFLRQGAYGYTF.

In nucleotides, the CDR3 is TGTGCCAGCAGTGAAGTGGGCAGGGAATCGAATGGCTACACCTTC. Its translation: CASSEVGRESNGYTF. V is TRBV6-1 and J is TRBJ1-2, with D tentatively TRBD1 (5 bases). Trimming took 1 base from V and 6 from J, leaving 15 bases between them. The germline gives CDR1 MNHNS, CDR2 SASEGT. The CDR3 has 15 residues.

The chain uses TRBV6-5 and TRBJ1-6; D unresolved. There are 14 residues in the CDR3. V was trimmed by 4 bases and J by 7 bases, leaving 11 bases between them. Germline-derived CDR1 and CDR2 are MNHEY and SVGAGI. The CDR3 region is CASSSGPRNSPLHF. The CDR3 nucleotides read TGTGCCAGCAGTTCAGGACCGAGAAATTCACCCCTCCACTTT.

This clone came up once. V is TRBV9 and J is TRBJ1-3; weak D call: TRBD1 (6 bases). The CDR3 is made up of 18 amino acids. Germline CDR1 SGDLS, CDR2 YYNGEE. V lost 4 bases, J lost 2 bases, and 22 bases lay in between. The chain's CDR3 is CASSTLPLRGGAGNTIYF. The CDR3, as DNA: TGTGCCAGCAGCACCCTACCCCTTAGGGGGGGCGCTGGAAACACCATATATTTT.

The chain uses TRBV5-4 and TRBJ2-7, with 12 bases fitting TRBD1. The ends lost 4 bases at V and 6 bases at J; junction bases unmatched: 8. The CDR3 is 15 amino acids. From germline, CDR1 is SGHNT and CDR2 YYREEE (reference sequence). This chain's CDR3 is CASSPTGDRGLEQYF. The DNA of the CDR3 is TGTGCCAGCAGCCCGACTGGGGACAGGGGGCTCGAGCAGTACTTC.

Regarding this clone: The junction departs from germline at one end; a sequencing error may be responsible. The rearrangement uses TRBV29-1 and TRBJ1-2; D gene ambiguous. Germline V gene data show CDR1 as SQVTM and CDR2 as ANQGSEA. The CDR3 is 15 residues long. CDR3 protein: CSVEGSRMLNYGYTF. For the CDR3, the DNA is TGCAGCGTGGAAGGGTCCCGTATGCTGAACTATGGCTACACCTTC.

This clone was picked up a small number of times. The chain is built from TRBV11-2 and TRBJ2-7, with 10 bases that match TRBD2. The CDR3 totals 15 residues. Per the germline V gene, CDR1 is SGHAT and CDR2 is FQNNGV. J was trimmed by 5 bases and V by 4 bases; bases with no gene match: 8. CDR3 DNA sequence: TGTGCCAGCAGCTCGCCAGCGGGAGGGGTCCACGAGCAGTACTTC. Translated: CASSSPAGGVHEQYF.

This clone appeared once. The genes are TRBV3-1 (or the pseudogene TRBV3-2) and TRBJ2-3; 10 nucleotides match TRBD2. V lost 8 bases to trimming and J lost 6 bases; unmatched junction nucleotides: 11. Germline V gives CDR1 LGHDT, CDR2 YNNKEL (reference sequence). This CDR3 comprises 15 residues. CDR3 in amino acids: CASGQPSGSFDTQYF. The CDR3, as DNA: TGTGCCAGCGGTCAGCCTAGCGGGAGTTTTGATACGCAGTATTTT.

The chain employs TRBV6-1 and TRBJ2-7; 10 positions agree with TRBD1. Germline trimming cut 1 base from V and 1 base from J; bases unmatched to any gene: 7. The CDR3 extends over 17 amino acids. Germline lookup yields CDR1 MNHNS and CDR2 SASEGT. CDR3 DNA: TGTGCCAGCAGTGAAGAGCCATTGGGACAGGGGTCCTACGAGCAGTACGTC. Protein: CASSEEPLGQGSYEQYV.

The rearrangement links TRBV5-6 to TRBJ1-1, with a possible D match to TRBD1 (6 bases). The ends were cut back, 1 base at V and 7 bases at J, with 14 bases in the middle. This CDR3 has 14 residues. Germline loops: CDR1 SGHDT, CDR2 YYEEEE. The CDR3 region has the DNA TGTGCCAGCAGCTTGACAGGGCCGGGTGGTGAAGCTTTCTTT. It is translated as CASSLTGPGGEAFF.

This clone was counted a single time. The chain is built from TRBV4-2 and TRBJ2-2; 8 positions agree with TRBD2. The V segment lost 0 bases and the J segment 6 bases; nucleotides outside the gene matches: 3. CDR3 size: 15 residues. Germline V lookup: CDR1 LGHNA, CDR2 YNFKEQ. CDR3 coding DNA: TGTGCCAGCAGCCAAGACGGGGGGGCCGCCGGGGAGCTGTTTTTT. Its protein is CASSQDGGAAGELFF.

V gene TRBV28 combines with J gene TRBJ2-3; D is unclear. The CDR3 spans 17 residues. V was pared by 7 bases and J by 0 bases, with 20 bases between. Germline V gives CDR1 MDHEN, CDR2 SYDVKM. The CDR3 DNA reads TGTGCCAGCATCTTATCGGCAGATACTATTAGCACAGATACGCAGTATTTT. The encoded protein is CASILSADTISTDTQYF.

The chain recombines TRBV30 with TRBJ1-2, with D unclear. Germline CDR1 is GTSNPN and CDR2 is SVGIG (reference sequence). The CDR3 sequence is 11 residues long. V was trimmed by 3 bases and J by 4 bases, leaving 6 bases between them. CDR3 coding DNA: TGTGCCTGGAGATCGACCTATGGCTACACCTTC. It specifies CAWRSTYGYTF.

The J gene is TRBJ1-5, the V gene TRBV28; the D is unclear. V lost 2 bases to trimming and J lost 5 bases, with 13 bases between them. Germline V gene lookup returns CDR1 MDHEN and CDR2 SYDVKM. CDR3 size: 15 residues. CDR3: CASSLGLTGHQPQHF. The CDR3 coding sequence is TGTGCCAGCAGTTTAGGCTTAACCGGACATCAGCCCCAGCATTTT.

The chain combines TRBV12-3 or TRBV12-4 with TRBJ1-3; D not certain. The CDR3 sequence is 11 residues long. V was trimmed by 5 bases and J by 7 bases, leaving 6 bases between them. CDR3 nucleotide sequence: TGTGCCAGCAGTCCCCGCAACACCATATATTTT. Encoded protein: CASSPRNTIYF.